The clone carrying this TCR beta chain has a handful of counts. Its antigen is still unknown. Expressed TCRB transcripts were sequenced because the isolated RNA had all been reverse transcribed beforehand. About 3.7 million reads on average were seen across naive, central memory and regulatory T cell samples. Repertoires were generated with immunoSEQ multiplex PCR, while TCRdb's copy carries only in-frame clones and drops some. In the table there are 400,000 or so clones, roughly 9.8% of which are singletons. This specimen comes from a study of beta chain features in type 1 diabetes. Study-level results: cDNA sequencing could over-represent cells with high TCR expression. Type 1 diabetes patients showed a moderate but significant shortening of TCRB CDR3s in all four CD4+ subsets.

V trimming: 4 bases; J trimming: 6 bases; junction bases outside the gene matches: 9. From germline, CDR1 is SGHRS and CDR2 YFSETQ. The CDR3 length is 15 residues. Averaging approximately 110 mL, one heparinised blood draw came from each individual donor. The receptor was isolated from a man aged 30-40 years with type 1 diabetes. Sequencing was carried out using central memory CD4+ T cells from blood. The chain links TRBV5-1 to TRBJ2-3, with 9 bases matching TRBD1. This chain's CDR3 is CASSRGQGMADTQYF. For the CDR3, the DNA is TGCGCCAGCAGCCGAGGACAGGGGATGGCGGATACGCAGTATTTT.